One sample yielded the 21 T cell receptor beta chains listed below, sequenced in a study of beta chain features in type 1 diabetes. Study outcomes and limitations: For Type 1 diabetes patients, all four CD4+ subsets carried TCRB CDR3s that were moderately but significantly shorter.

Since all of the isolated RNA was reverse transcribed, expressed TCRB transcripts were what got sequenced. Assay: immunoSEQ multiplex PCR; the TCRdb copy retains only in-frame clones and omits some. Of around 340,000 clones in the sample, roughly 8.8% are singletons; the top ten hold roughly 0.99%. These receptors' targets are unknown. Sequenced input: central memory CD4+ T cells from blood. The receptor set was obtained from a man aged 30-40 years with type 1 diabetes.

This clone has only a few counts. The V and J genes are TRBV2 and TRBJ2-6; D not certain. The CDR3 sequence is 15 residues long. Germline V lookup: CDR1 SNHLY, CDR2 FYNNEI. The V end was cut by 5 bases, the J end by 0 bases, with 8 bases between. CDR3 sequence (DNA): TGTGCCAGCAGTTTCGGCCTCTCTGGGGCCAACGTCCTGACTTTC. Its translation: CASSFGLSGANVLTF.

The rearrangement joins TRBV11-2 to TRBJ2-7, with 10 bases aligning to TRBD1. Per germline, CDR1 SGHAT and CDR2 FQNNGV. This CDR3 contains 14 residues. Trimming took 1 base from V and 7 from J; bases not matched to a gene: 4. CDR3 sequence reads: CASSLGQGAEEQYF. In DNA, the CDR3 is TGTGCCAGCAGCTTAGGACAGGGGGCGGAAGAGCAGTACTTC.

There are a few counts of this clone. A read error may produce the germline difference seen at one junction end. This chain joins TRBV7-2 and TRBJ1-1; D is ambiguous. The germline CDR1 and CDR2 sequences are SGHTA and FQGNSA. The CDR3 has 14 amino acids. The CDR3 region is CASSLSAQNAEAFF. The DNA of the CDR3 is TGTGCCAGCAGCTTATCTGCACAGAACGCTGAAGCTTTCTTT.

The genes are TRBV15 and TRBJ2-7; 9 nucleotides align to TRBD1. Trimming at V came to 4 bases and at J to 2 bases, leaving 6 bases not matched to a gene. There are 15 residues in the CDR3. Germline V lookup: CDR1 LNHNV, CDR2 YYDKDF (reference sequence). The CDR3 is CATSNPGQGAYEQYF. The CDR3, as DNA: TGTGCCACCAGCAACCCGGGACAGGGTGCCTACGAGCAGTACTTC.

In the case of this clone: This CDR3 fails to terminate in the conserved phenylalanine or tryptophan, so it likely reflects a read error. J is TRBJ1-6 and V is TRBV7-2; 8 bases agree with TRBD1. The CDR3 consists of 13 residues. The V segment lost 5 bases and the J segment 12 bases; nucleotides outside the gene matches: 6. CDR1 is SGHTA, CDR2 FQGNSA, per germline. CDR3: CASSTDRVGPLHL. In DNA, the CDR3 is TGTGCCAGCAGCACGGACAGGGTGGGACCCCTCCACCTT.

This clone was seen only a few times. The J gene is TRBJ2-5, the V gene TRBV5-4; 11 nucleotides align to TRBD2. This CDR3 spans 15 amino acids. From germline, CDR1 is SGHNT and CDR2 YYREEE (reference sequence). V gave up 3 bases and J gave up 4 bases; unmatched junction bases: 5. The CDR3 region is CASSYSGGAGETQYF. Here the CDR3 DNA reads TGTGCCAGCAGCTATAGCGGGGGGGCTGGAGAGACCCAGTACTTC.

This clone has just a few counts. J is TRBJ1-1 and V is TRBV2; D is perhaps TRBD1 (5 bases). Germline assignment: CDR1 SNHLY and CDR2 FYNNEI. Trimming took off 3 bases at V and 0 bases at J, with 11 bases between the two ends. The CDR3 has 15 residues. The CDR3 sequence: CASSDTGTLNTEAFF. The CDR3 coding sequence is TGTGCCAGCAGTGATACCGGGACTTTGAACACTGAAGCTTTCTTT.

This clone showed up just a few times. The J gene is TRBJ2-7, the V gene TRBV5-1; the match to TRBD1 covers 7 bases. The CDR3 has 13 amino acids. J lost 7 bases, V lost 2 bases, and 6 bases had no gene match. Per the germline V gene, CDR1 is SGHRS and CDR2 is YFSETQ. The DNA of the CDR3 is TGCGCCAGCAGCTTCAGACAGGGAGAAGAGCAGTACTTC. It encodes CASSFRQGEEQYF.

In its sample, this clone was seen a few times. V is TRBV28 and J is TRBJ1-6; D gene uncertain. Germline lookup yields CDR1 MDHEN and CDR2 SYDVKM. V was pared by 5 bases and J by 8 bases, with 13 bases between. CDR3 length equals 14 residues. Here the CDR3 reads CASSLFTRDSPLHF. As DNA, the CDR3 is TGTGCCAGCAGTCTGTTTACTAGGGATTCACCCCTCCACTTT.

The V gene is TRBV5-1, the J gene TRBJ1-1, with D perhaps matching TRBD1 (6 bases). Germline V gene sequence: CDR1 SGHRS, CDR2 YFSETQ. This CDR3 is 14 amino acids long. The ends were cut back, 1 base at V and 1 base at J, with 8 bases in the middle. CDR3 sequence: CASSLSGENTEAFF. For the CDR3, the DNA is TGCGCCAGCAGCTTGTCAGGGGAGAACACTGAAGCTTTCTTT.

The chain links TRBV11-2 to TRBJ1-1, with D uncertain. Germline-derived CDR1 and CDR2 are SGHAT and FQNNGV. The CDR3 sequence is 15 residues long. Trimming shortened V by 1 base and J by 0 bases, and 9 bases separated the two germline ends. CDR3 sequence: CASSLGQTMNTEAFF. CDR3 bases: TGTGCCAGCAGCTTAGGGCAAACTATGAACACTGAAGCTTTCTTT. Full variable domain (outside the CDR3, taken from reference TRBV11-2 and TRBJ1-1): EAGVAQSPRYKIIEKRQSVAFWCNPISGHATLYWYQQILGQGPKLLIQFQNNGVVDDSQLPKDRFSAERLKGVDSTLKIQPAKLEDSAVYLCASSLGQTMNTEAFFGQGTRLTVV.

This clone was counted only a few times. This sample includes further DNA sequences coding for the same CDR3. V is TRBV11-2 and J is TRBJ2-7, with D maybe TRBD1 (6 bases). CDR3 size: 14 residues. The germline V gene encodes CDR1 SGHAT and CDR2 FQNNGV. Trimming removed 3 bases at V and 2 bases at J, with 11 bases between. CDR3 residues: CASSFQTGPYEQYF. The CDR3 DNA follows: TGTGCCAGCAGCTTTCAGACAGGACCCTACGAGCAGTACTTC.

This rearrangement joins TRBV10-3 to TRBJ1-1, with TRBD1 identical over 7 bases. CDR1 is ENHRY and CDR2 is SYGVKD in the germline V gene. Trimming removed 11 bases from V and 1 base from J; junction bases left unmatched: 13. CDR3 length equals 15 residues. The DNA for the CDR3 is TGTGCCTCCCGGACCCAGGACAGGTCGAACACTGAAGCTTTCTTT. As protein: CASRTQDRSNTEAFF.

A remark on this clone: A read error may be the cause here, since a much bigger clone is one base away. Other DNA sequences within the sample encode an identical CDR3. This chain uses TRBV6-6 with TRBJ2-2; D is perhaps TRBD1 (6 bases). Germline V CDR1 and CDR2: MNHNY, SVGAGI (reference sequence). CDR3 length: 15 residues. Trimming removed 6 bases at V and 1 base at J, with 12 bases between. CDR3 coding DNA: TGTGCCAGCAGCCCCGGGACACTGAACACCGGGGAGCTGTTTTTT. It codes for CASSPGTLNTGELFF.

This clone was observed many times. This chain connects TRBV10-3 to TRBJ2-4; the match to TRBD1 covers 8 bases. There are 14 residues in the CDR3. The J segment lost 7 bases and the V segment lost 3 bases, leaving 5 bases of the junction unmatched. CDR1 is ENHRY and CDR2 is SYGVKD in the germline V gene. CDR3 in amino acids: CAISDDRGRNIQYF. In nucleotides, the CDR3 is TGTGCCATCAGTGATGACAGGGGAAGGAACATTCAGTACTTC.

This clone was seen repeatedly, ten times or more. The chain links TRBV11-2 to TRBJ2-5; weak D call: TRBD2 (6 bases). Germline-derived CDR1 and CDR2 are SGHAT and FQNNGV. V gave up 2 bases and J gave up 4 bases, with 23 bases separating them. The CDR3 spans 18 residues. CDR3 in amino acids: CASSLIGQEGFIRETQYF. In nucleotides, the CDR3 is TGTGCCAGCAGCTTAATTGGCCAGGAGGGTTTTATACGAGAGACCCAGTACTTC.

This clone was observed many times. The chain is built from TRBV9 and TRBJ2-1; 9 bases line up with TRBD1. The germline CDR1 and CDR2 sequences are SGDLS and YYNGEE. V trimming: 3 bases; J trimming: 5 bases; junction bases outside the gene matches: 6. CDR3 length: 15 residues. The CDR3 protein is CASSDRDRVHNEQFF. In DNA form, the CDR3 reads TGTGCCAGCAGCGACCGGGACAGGGTCCACAATGAGCAGTTCTTC.

The sample holds a few counts of this clone. The chain employs TRBV6-5 and TRBJ2-7; no clear D gene. Germline CDR1 is MNHEY and CDR2 is SVGAGI. The V end was cut by 6 bases, the J end by 4 bases, with 13 bases between. The CDR3 length is 13 residues. The CDR3: CASRRRTAYEQYF. The CDR3 nucleotides read TGTGCCAGCAGAAGACGGACGGCATACGAGCAGTACTTC.

This clone was observed a few times. The rearrangement links TRBV6-6 to TRBJ2-1, with 8 bases fitting TRBD2. J lost 8 bases, V lost 7 bases, and 7 bases had no gene match. The CDR3 length is 13 residues. The germline V gene encodes CDR1 MNHNY and CDR2 SVGAGI (reference sequence). The CDR3 sequence: CASTPGGRDEQFF. In nucleotides, the CDR3 is TGTGCCAGCACCCCGGGGGGGAGGGATGAGCAGTTCTTC.

J is TRBJ1-3 and V is TRBV7-2; 9 bases are a match to TRBD1. The V gene end was trimmed by 0 bases and the J gene end by 2 bases; junction bases not matched to a gene: 5. The CDR3 totals 17 residues. CDR1 is SGHTA and CDR2 is FQGNSA in the germline V gene. The CDR3 sequence: CASSLAYGTGPGNTIYF. CDR3 nucleotide sequence: TGTGCCAGCAGCTTAGCTTATGGGACAGGGCCTGGAAACACCATATATTTT.

This clone was seen only a few times. The V call is TRBV5-1, the J call TRBJ1-3; a possible D gene is TRBD1 (5 bases). The CDR3 runs to 15 residues. Trimming took off 4 bases at V and 4 bases at J, with 15 bases between the two ends. Germline V CDR1 and CDR2: SGHRS, YFSETQ. The CDR3 DNA sequence: TGCGCCAGCAGCACGAATCCGGGGGTCGGAAACACCATATATTTT. Encoded protein: CASSTNPGVGNTIYF.